Listed below are T cell receptor beta chains from one sample, sequenced in a study of blood T cell repertoires in COVID-19. Libraries were prepared by immunoSEQ multiplex PCR; TCRdb keeps only in-frame clonotypes and omits some of them. The sample shows roughly 450,000 clones, roughly 91% of them seen only once. Sequencing was done on a sample of PBMCs or T cells enriched from blood (not recorded which). The receptors derive from a man between 18 and 29 years old who had recovered from COVID-19. Both conserved end residues are trimmed from each CDR3. A D gene is named only where the DNA matches it firmly.

>TRBV2|TRBD1
ASSAGTGNQPQH
>TRBV27|TRBD1
ASTGQGPSYEQY
>TRBV5-1|TRBD1
ASSTGQGPYGYT
>TRBV5-1|-
ASSSGGQRNNSPLH
>TRBV18|-
ASSPNSPGVDSPLH
>TRBV6-5|-
ASKPTGVNYGYT
>TRBV12-5|TRBD2
ASGLVLGAGADTDTQY
>TRBV2|TRBD1
AVGGQSMNTEAF
>TRBV5-1|-
ASSWDFGIQY
>TRBV6-5|-
ASRGTGIAGELF
>TRBV4-1|-
ASSQAPLRGLH
>TRBV6-5|TRBD1
ASSRDREDGYT
>TRBV3-1/TRBV3-2|-
ASSQGLRDQPQH
>TRBV2|TRBD1
ASAQQGMAGNTIY
>TRBV3-1/TRBV3-2|TRBD2
ASSLLAGESGELF
>TRBV6-5|TRBD1
ASRTDRAGQPQH
>TRBV11-2|TRBD2
ASSRIPGLAITGELF
>TRBV28|TRBD1
ASRWTGTPGYT
>TRBV3-1/TRBV3-2|-
ASSQDASRTDTQY
>TRBV5-4|TRBD1
ASSLTGGKDEQF
>TRBV2|-
ASSEQGVGNEKLF
>TRBV4-1|TRBD1
ASSPSGTGGFYEQY
>TRBV10-1|-
ASSASSDEQY
>TRBV30|-
AWGSDNEQF
>TRBV5-1|-
ASSPQASSSSYEQY
>TRBV3-1/TRBV3-2|TRBD1
ASSPETGGGRSGNTIY
>TRBV7-3|-
ASSLDWGTEAF
>TRBV6-1|TRBD1
ASSEAPGGRNGYT
>TRBV6-2/TRBV6-3|TRBD1
ASSYAVRDRADTIY
>TRBV28|-
ASSNEALASDEQF
>TRBV11-2|-
ASSLAWRSTEAF
>TRBV28|-
ASKSPGVPNQPQH
>TRBV5-1|-
ASSLADRNTIY
>TRBV28|TRBD2
ASSLGLAGGQETQY
>TRBV6-5|TRBD1
ASREVGQGDGYT
>TRBV4-2|TRBD2
ASSQDRQSGRAYEQY
>TRBV3-1/TRBV3-2|-
ASSQSGDQPQH
>TRBV6-2/TRBV6-3|-
ASSPPGGTKRYT
>TRBV5-5|-
ASSPAGFRDTEAF
>TRBV6-1|TRBD1
ASSEGATGYGYT
>TRBV5-1|TRBD1
ASSPRPTGAYEQY
>TRBV20-1|-
SASTGNRGQPQH